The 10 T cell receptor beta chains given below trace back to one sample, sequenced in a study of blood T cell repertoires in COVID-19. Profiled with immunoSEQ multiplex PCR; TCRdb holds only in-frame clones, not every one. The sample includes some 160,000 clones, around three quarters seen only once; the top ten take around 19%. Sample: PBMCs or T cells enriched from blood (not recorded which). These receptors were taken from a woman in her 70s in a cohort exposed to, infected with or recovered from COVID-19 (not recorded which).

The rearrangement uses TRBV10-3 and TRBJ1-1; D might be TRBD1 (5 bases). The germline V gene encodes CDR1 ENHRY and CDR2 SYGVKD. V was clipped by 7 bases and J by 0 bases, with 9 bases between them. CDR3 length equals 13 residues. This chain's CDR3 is CAITSTVNTEAFF. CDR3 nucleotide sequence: TGTGCCATCACCTCGACAGTGAACACTGAAGCTTTCTTT.

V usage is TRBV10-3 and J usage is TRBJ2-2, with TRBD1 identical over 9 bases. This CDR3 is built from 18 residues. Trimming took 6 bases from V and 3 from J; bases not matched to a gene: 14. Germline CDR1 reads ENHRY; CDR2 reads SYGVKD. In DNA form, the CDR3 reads TGTGCCATCAGCGGAGGTGCCGGACAGGGGAGTTACACCGGGGAGCTGTTTTTT. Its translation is CAISGGAGQGSYTGELFF.

The CDR3 region is CASIPRGLAQETQYF. The DNA for the CDR3 is TGTGCCAGCATCCCTAGGGGACTAGCCCAAGAGACCCAGTACTTC. This chain joins TRBV6-2 or TRBV6-3 and TRBJ2-5; TRBD2 agrees at 9 bases. Trimming cost V 7 bases and J 1 base; bases outside gene matches: 7. The CDR3 consists of 15 residues. CDR1 MNHEY and CDR2 SVGEGT come from the germline V gene.

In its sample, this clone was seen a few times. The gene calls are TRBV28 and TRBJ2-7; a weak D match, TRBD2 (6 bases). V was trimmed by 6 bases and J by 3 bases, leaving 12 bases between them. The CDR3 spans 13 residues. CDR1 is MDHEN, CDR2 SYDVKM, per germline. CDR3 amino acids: CASSLGTLYEQYF. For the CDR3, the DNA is TGTGCCAGCAGCCTCGGGACTCTCTACGAGCAGTACTTC.

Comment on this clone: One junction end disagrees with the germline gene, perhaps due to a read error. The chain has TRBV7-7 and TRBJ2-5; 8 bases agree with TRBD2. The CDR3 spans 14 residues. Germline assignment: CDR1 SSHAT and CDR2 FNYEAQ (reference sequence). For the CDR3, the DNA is TGTGCTAGCAGCCCTACTAGCGGTCAAGAGACCCAGTACTTC. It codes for CASSPTSGQETQYF.

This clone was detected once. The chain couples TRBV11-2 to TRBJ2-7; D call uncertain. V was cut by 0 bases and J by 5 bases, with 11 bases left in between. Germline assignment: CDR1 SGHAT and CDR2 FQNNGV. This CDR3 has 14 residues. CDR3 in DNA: TGTGCCAGCAGCTTAGATAGAGGTAGCCACGAGCAGTACTTC. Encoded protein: CASSLDRGSHEQYF.

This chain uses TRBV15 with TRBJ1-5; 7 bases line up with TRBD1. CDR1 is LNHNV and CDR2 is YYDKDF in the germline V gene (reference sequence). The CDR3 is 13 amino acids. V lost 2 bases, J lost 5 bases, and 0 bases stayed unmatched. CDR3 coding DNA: TGTGCCACCAGCAGAACAGGGGATCAGCCCCAGCATTTT. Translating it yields CATSRTGDQPQHF.

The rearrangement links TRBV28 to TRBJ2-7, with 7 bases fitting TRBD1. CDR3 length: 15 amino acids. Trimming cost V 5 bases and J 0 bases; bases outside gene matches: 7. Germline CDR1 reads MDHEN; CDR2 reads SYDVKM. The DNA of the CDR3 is TGTGCCAGCAGTCCAACAGGGGCCCACTCCTACGAGCAGTACTTC. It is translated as CASSPTGAHSYEQYF.

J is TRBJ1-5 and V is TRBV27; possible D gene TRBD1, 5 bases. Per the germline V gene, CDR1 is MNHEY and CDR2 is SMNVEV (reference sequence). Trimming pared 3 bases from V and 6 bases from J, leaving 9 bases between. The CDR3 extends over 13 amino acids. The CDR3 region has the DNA TGTGCCAGCAGTTTTAGTAGGGGTCAGCCCCAGCATTTT. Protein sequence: CASSFSRGQPQHF.

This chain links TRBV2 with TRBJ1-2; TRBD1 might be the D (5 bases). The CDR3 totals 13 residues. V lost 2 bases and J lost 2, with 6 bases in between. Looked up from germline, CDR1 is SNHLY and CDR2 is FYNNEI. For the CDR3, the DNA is TGTGCCAGCAGTGAACAGGGAAACTATGGCTACACCTTC. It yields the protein CASSEQGNYGYTF.